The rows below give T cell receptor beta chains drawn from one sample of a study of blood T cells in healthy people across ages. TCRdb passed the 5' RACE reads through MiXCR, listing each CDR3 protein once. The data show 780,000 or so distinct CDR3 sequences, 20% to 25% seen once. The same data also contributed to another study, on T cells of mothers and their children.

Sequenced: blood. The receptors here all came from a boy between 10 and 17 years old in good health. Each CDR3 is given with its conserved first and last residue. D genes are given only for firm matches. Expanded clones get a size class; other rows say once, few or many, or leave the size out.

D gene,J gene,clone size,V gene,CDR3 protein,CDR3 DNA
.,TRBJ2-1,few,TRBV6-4,CASSAGEGYNEQFF,TGTGCCAGCAGTGCGGGAGAGGGCTACAATGAGCAGTTCTTC
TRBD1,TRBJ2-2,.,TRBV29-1,CSGTGLSGELFF,TGCAGCGGGACAGGGCTATCCGGGGAGCTGTTTTTT
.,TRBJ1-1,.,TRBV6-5,CASRKQGGGTEAFF,TGTGCCAGCAGGAAACAGGGAGGGGGCACTGAAGCTTTCTTT
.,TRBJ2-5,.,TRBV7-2,CASNLRGNQETQYF,TGTGCCAGCAACTTACGAGGAAACCAAGAGACCCAGTACTTC
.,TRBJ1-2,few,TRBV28,CASSNTAIRDYGYTF,TGTGCCAGCAGTAACACAGCCATCCGGGACTATGGCTACACCTTC
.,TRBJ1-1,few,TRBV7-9,CASSSGGSTEAFF,TGTGCCAGCAGCTCGGGGGGCTCCACTGAAGCTTTCTTT
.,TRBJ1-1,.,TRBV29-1,CSVFGAEAFF,TGCAGCGTATTCGGCGCTGAAGCTTTCTTT
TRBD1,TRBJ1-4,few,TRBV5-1,CASSGAGQGEKLFF,TGCGCCAGCAGCGGAGCGGGACAGGGAGAAAAACTGTTTTTT
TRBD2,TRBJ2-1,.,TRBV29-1,CSFTSGGYNEHFF,TGCAGCTTCACTAGCGGGGGTTACAATGAGCATTTCTTC
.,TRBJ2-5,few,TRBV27,CASSLTLGQETQYF,TGTGCCAGCAGTTTGACCCTAGGGCAAGAGACCCAGTACTTC
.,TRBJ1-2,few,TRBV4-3,CASSQDGAGPYYGYTF,TGCGCCAGCAGCCAAGATGGGGCAGGGCCTTACTATGGCTACACCTTC
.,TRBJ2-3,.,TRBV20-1,CSARDLTYTDTQYF,TGCAGTGCTAGAGATCTCACCTACACAGATACGCAGTATTTT
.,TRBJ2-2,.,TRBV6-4,CASSAVDKNTGELFF,TGTGCCAGCAGTGCAGTAGACAAGAACACTGGGGAGCTGTTTTTT
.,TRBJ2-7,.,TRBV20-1,CSARGAGPYEQYF,TGCAGTGCTAGAGGGGCAGGGCCGTACGAGCAGTACTTC
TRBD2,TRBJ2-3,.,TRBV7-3,CASSLGGGITSTDTQYF,TGTGCCAGCAGCTTAGGGGGGGGGATTACTAGCACAGATACGCAGTATTTT
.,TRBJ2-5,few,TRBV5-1,CASRLNGGETQYF,TGCGCCAGCAGGTTGAATGGTGGAGAGACCCAGTACTTC
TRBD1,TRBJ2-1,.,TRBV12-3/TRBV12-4,CASSLGGTGEEQFF,TGTGCCAGCAGTTTAGGGGGGACAGGGGAAGAGCAGTTCTTC
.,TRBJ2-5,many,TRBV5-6,CASSLSGVQETQYF,TGTGCCAGCAGCTTGTCAGGGGTCCAAGAGACCCAGTACTTC
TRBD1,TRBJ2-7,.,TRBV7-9,CASSEDQGQGPYEQYF,TGTGCCAGCAGCGAGGACCAGGGACAGGGGCCCTACGAGCAGTACTTC
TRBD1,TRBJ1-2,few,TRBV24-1,CATSDSGTVYGYTF,TGTGCCACCAGTGATTCCGGGACAGTCTATGGCTACACCTTC
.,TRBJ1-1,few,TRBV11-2,CASSLAGFYTEAFF,TGTGCCAGCAGCTTAGCGGGTTTTTACACTGAAGCTTTCTTT
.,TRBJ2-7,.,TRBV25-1,CASSVKPGLKYF,TGTGCCAGCAGTGTGAAACCGGGACTGAAGTACTTC
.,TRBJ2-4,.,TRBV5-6,CASSSGRWSLAKNIQYF,TGTGCCAGCAGCTCTGGACGGTGGAGTCTAGCCAAAAACATTCAGTACTTC
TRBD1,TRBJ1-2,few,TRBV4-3,CASSQERTGGDGYTF,TGCGCCAGCAGCCAAGAACGGACAGGGGGTGATGGCTACACCTTC
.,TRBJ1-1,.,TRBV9,CASSVGTVNTEAFF,TGTGCCAGCAGCGTAGGGACGGTGAACACTGAAGCTTTCTTT
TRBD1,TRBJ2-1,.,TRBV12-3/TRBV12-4,CASRTGTGAYNEQFF,TGTGCCAGCAGAACCGGGACAGGGGCCTACAATGAGCAGTTCTTC
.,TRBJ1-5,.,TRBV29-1,CSVRGESNQPQHF,TGCAGCGTTCGAGGGGAGAGCAATCAGCCCCAGCATTTT
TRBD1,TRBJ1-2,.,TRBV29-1,CSVESDRGDYGYTF,TGCAGCGTTGAAAGCGACAGGGGAGACTATGGCTACACCTTC
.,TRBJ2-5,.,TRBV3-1,CASSHDLARETQYF,TGTGCCAGCAGCCACGACTTGGCGCGAGAGACCCAGTACTTC
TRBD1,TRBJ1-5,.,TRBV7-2,CASSPRRPGQGYQPQHF,TGTGCCAGCAGCCCTAGGAGACCTGGACAGGGCTATCAGCCCCAGCATTTT
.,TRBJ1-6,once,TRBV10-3,CAISESTTLALHF,TGTGCCATCAGTGAGTCTACGACTTTAGCCCTCCACTTT
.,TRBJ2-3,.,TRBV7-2,CASSLSWLGTDTQYF,TGTGCCAGCAGCTTATCTTGGCTTGGCACAGATACGCAGTATTTT